The next 20 T cell receptor beta chains were all read from a single sample in a study of human T cells and chemical hapten exposure. Time point denoted: patch test 1, 2 weeks after DPC sensitization. The treatment is: therapeutic diphenylcyclopropenone sensitization with weekly scalp DPC. From the RACE reads, TCRdb called clonotypes with MiXCR, one entry per CDR3 protein. The repertoire holds about 380,000 distinct CDR3 sequences, with more than 4.5% as singletons. The specimen comprised whole blood, sampled in connection with sensitization to the hapten diphenylcyclopropenone (DPC). Receptor source: a woman aged 45-65 years with alopecia areata. Some clones in this sample may be carry-over from other donors' samples.

The genes are TRBV29-1 and TRBJ1-1; D call uncertain. Trimming stripped 1 base from V and 6 bases from J, with 12 bases between. The CDR3 extends over 13 amino acids. The germline CDR1 and CDR2 sequences are SQVTM and ANQGSEA. CDR3 protein: CSVEVASRAEAFF. The DNA for the CDR3 is TGCAGCGTTGAAGTCGCCAGTAGGGCTGAAGCTTTCTTT.

At least ten counts were recorded for this clonotype. The chain joins TRBV2 to TRBJ1-1; possible D gene TRBD1, 6 bases. CDR1 SNHLY and CDR2 FYNNEI come from the germline V gene. V was clipped by 7 bases and J by 10 bases, with 13 bases between them. The CDR3 sequence is 11 residues long. The CDR3 nucleotides are TGTGCCAGCACCCAGGGGACAAGAGCTTTCTTT. This sequence encodes CASTQGTRAFF.

This clonotype was detected a few times. The chain employs TRBV5-5 and TRBJ2-5; TRBD2 matches at 8 bases. This CDR3 spans 15 amino acids. Germline V gene data show CDR1 as SGHKS and CDR2 as YYEKEE (reference sequence). V dropped 2 bases and J dropped 5; count of bases not matched to a gene: 8. CDR3 sequence (DNA): TGTGCCAGCAGCTTAGTAGGTAGCGGGGTTGAGACCCAGTACTTC. Residues: CASSLVGSGVETQYF.

This clonotype has ten or more counts. The chain carries TRBV11-2 and TRBJ1-2; 7 bases fit TRBD1. Per the germline V gene, CDR1 is SGHAT and CDR2 is FQNNGV. V was pared by 2 bases and J by 6 bases, with 12 bases of the junction left unmatched. The CDR3 contains 16 residues. The CDR3 nucleotides are TGTGCCAGCAGCTTAAGGCCAGGGGGGAGGAGTGATGGCTACACCTTC. It encodes CASSLRPGGRSDGYTF.

In its sample, this clonotype was seen many times. The chain links TRBV14 to TRBJ2-1; a possible D gene is TRBD2 (6 bases). This CDR3 is built from 17 residues. The ends were cut back, 0 bases at V and 5 bases at J, with 17 bases in the middle. Germline V gene lookup returns CDR1 SGHDN and CDR2 FVKESK. Here the CDR3 DNA reads TGTGCCAGCAGCCAAGATGGGAAGGGAGGCTACCACAATGAGCAGTTCTTC. Residues: CASSQDGKGGYHNEQFF. The whole variable domain, filled in from reference TRBV14 and TRBJ2-1, reads EAGVTQFPSHSVIEKGQTVTLRCDPISGHDNLYWYRRVMGKEIKFLLHFVKESKQDESGMPNNRFLAERTGGTYSTLKVQPAELEDSGVYFCASSQDGKGGYHNEQFFGPGTRLTVL.

This clonotype was observed at least ten times. The gene calls are TRBV10-3 and TRBJ1-4; D gene ambiguous. The germline V gene has CDR1 ENHRY and CDR2 SYGVKD. Trimming stripped 3 bases from V and 5 bases from J, with 10 bases between. CDR3 length: 14 amino acids. The CDR3 reads CAISEPSENEKLFF. The CDR3 DNA sequence: TGTGCCATCAGTGAACCCAGCGAGAATGAAAAACTGTTTTTT.

This clonotype occurred many times. The chain employs TRBV4-2 and TRBJ1-2; D may be TRBD1 (5 bases). The CDR3 loop spans 13 amino acids. V was cut by 3 bases and J by 5 bases, with 10 bases left in between. The germline V gene has CDR1 LGHNA and CDR2 YNFKEQ. CDR3 coding DNA: TGTGCCAGCAGCCAGGGGACGGAGTATGGCTACACCTTC. Translated: CASSQGTEYGYTF.

This clonotype was detected ten times or more. The chain employs TRBV27 and TRBJ1-2; D might be TRBD1 (5 bases). The V end lost 1 base, the J end lost 8 bases, and 26 bases lay between the germline ends. The CDR3 totals 18 residues. Per the germline V gene, CDR1 is MNHEY and CDR2 is SMNVEV (reference sequence). The CDR3 region is CASSLYASRGAVREGYTF. In DNA, the CDR3 is TGTGCCAGCAGTTTATATGCCTCCCGAGGGGCCGTCCGGGAGGGCTACACCTTC.

This rearrangement joins TRBV6-5 to TRBJ1-2, with TRBD1 as a possible D gene (5 bases). The V gene lost 6 bases and the J gene lost 4 bases, with 12 bases spanning the gap. The germline V gene has CDR1 MNHEY and CDR2 SVGAGI. The CDR3 covers 13 residues. In nucleotides, the CDR3 is TGTGCCAGCAGCGCCACTGGGGCCTATGGCTACACCTTC. This codes for CASSATGAYGYTF.

The chain recombines TRBV7-3 with TRBJ2-5; a possible D gene is TRBD1 (5 bases). Trimming removed 5 bases at V and 4 bases at J, with 11 bases between. The CDR3 totals 13 residues. Germline loops: CDR1 SGHTA, CDR2 FQGTGA. The CDR3 loop reads CASSPGHGETQYF. The CDR3 DNA is TGTGCCAGCAGCCCCGGACACGGAGAGACCCAGTACTTC. Looking up the rest from reference TRBV7-3 and TRBJ2-5 gives the full variable domain: GAGVSQTPSNKVTEKGKYVELRCDPISGHTALYWYRQSLGQGPEFLIYFQGTGAADDSGLPNDRFFAVRPEGSVSTLKIQRTERGDSAVYLCASSPGHGETQYFGPGTRLLVL.

The V and J genes are TRBV20-1 and TRBJ1-5; D perhaps matches TRBD1 (5 bases). The CDR3 has 16 amino acids. The ends were cut back, 0 bases at V and 0 bases at J, with 12 bases in the middle. Per germline, CDR1 DFQATT and CDR2 SNEGSKA (reference sequence). In nucleotides, the CDR3 is TGCAGTGCTAGAGATGCGGGGGTCCCTAGCAATCAGCCCCAGCATTTT. Residues: CSARDAGVPSNQPQHF.

In its sample, this clonotype was seen a few times. The V and J genes are TRBV6-2 or TRBV6-3 and TRBJ2-5, with D tentatively TRBD1 (6 bases). Germline assignment: CDR1 MNHEY and CDR2 SVGEGT. Trimming stripped 6 bases from V and 2 bases from J, with 10 bases between. The CDR3 is made up of 13 amino acids. CDR3 amino acids: CASRPDRQETQYF. The CDR3 bases are TGTGCCAGCAGACCGGACAGACAAGAGACCCAGTACTTC.

This clonotype has a count of ten or more. V gene TRBV3-1 combines with J gene TRBJ2-5; 10 bases align to TRBD1. Germline V gene data show CDR1 as LGHDT and CDR2 as YNNKEL (reference sequence). CDR3 length: 15 residues. With 4 bases clipped from V and 5 bases from J, the junction kept 7 bases outside the gene matches. The CDR3 spells CASSRRTGGIETQYF. The CDR3 region has the DNA TGTGCCAGCAGCCGGAGGACAGGGGGAATTGAGACCCAGTACTTC.

The chain joins TRBV6-5 to TRBJ1-5; 9 nucleotides match TRBD1. Germline CDR1 is MNHEY and CDR2 is SVGAGI. The CDR3 totals 16 residues. J gave up 0 bases and V 6 bases, and 6 bases lay outside the gene matches. For the CDR3, the DNA is TGTGCCAGCAGCTTGACAGGGGGAAGTAGCAATCAGCCCCAGCATTTT. The encoded protein is CASSLTGGSSNQPQHF.

This clonotype has ten or more counts. The rearrangement uses TRBV29-1 and TRBJ2-3, with D possibly TRBD1 on 5 matching bases. The CDR3 runs to 15 residues. Deletions cut 1 base from V and 0 bases from J, with 11 bases between. Germline lookup yields CDR1 SQVTM and CDR2 ANQGSEA. As DNA, the CDR3 is TGCAGCGTTGAAGTGGACAACACTAGCACAGATACGCAGTATTTT. Translating gives CSVEVDNTSTDTQYF.

The J gene is TRBJ1-3, the V gene TRBV3-1; 10 nucleotides align to TRBD1. Germline trimming cut 4 bases from V and 2 bases from J; bases unmatched to any gene: 2. This CDR3 has 15 residues. Germline CDR1 LGHDT, CDR2 YNNKEL (reference sequence). CDR3 residues: CASSRQGAAGNTIYF. The CDR3 DNA reads TGTGCCAGCAGCCGACAGGGGGCGGCTGGAAACACCATATATTTT.

The chain carries TRBV5-1 and TRBJ2-1, with D perhaps TRBD1 or TRBD2 (5 bases each). The CDR3 spans 15 residues. V gave up 4 bases and J gave up 0 bases, with 11 bases separating them. Looked up from germline, CDR1 is SGHRS and CDR2 is YFSETQ. The CDR3 reads CASSPDTSSYNEQFF. The CDR3 DNA reads as TGCGCCAGCAGCCCGGACACTAGCTCCTACAATGAGCAGTTCTTC.

This clonotype occurred many times. The chain links TRBV12-3 or TRBV12-4 to TRBJ2-7; D is unresolved. The CDR3 is 11 amino acids. Deletions cut 6 bases from V and 3 bases from J, with 6 bases between. The CDR3 nucleotides are TGTGCCAGCAGCCATGGCTACGAGCAGTACTTC. Amino acid sequence: CASSHGYEQYF.

The chain carries TRBV5-1 and TRBJ2-7; D remains ambiguous. Between the trimmed V and J ends, which lost 1 base and 1 base, there was a span of 9 bases. This CDR3 spans 14 amino acids. From germline, CDR1 is SGHRS and CDR2 YFSETQ. This chain's CDR3 is CASSLYPESYEQYF. The CDR3 region has the DNA TGCGCCAGCAGCTTGTATCCTGAATCCTACGAGCAGTACTTC.

This clonotype was picked up a small number of times. The rearrangement uses TRBV9 and TRBJ2-6, with 7 bases fitting TRBD2. The CDR3 runs 16 residues. Per germline, CDR1 SGDLS and CDR2 YYNGEE. V was pared by 0 bases and J by 4 bases, with 4 bases of the junction left unmatched. CDR3 sequence: CASSVGGGPGANVLTF. The CDR3 nucleotides read TGTGCCAGCAGCGTAGGCGGGGGACCCGGGGCCAACGTCCTGACTTTC.